The rows below give T cell receptor beta chains drawn from one sample of a study of CD8+CD57+ T cells in acquired aplastic anemia. Each CDR3 protein is one row after TCRdb ran MiXCR on the reads. The top ten hold around 29% of the sample, which has about 120,000 distinct CDR3 sequences, roughly 55% seen once. Source material: sorted CD4+, CD8+, or CD8+CD57+ T cells (not recorded which) from PBMCs. The origin of the receptors is a human donor with aplastic anemia. CDR3s leave out the opening cysteine and the closing phenylalanine or tryptophan. Fields, in order: J gene, V gene, CDR3 protein.

>TRBJ2-7|TRBV20-1
SARDGTRYEQY
>TRBJ1-1|TRBV15
ATSRAFGGTEAF
>TRBJ1-1|TRBV2
ASIGGRTEAF
>TRBJ1-5|TRBV2
ASRGHSNQPQH
>TRBJ1-4|TRBV19
ASSNYEKLF
>TRBJ2-7|TRBV7-8
ASSPGGIGLSYEQY
>TRBJ2-1|TRBV10-3
AITGTGVNEQF
>TRBJ2-1|TRBV5-6
ASSLRLADYNEQF
>TRBJ1-3|TRBV15
ATSRDNRDGNTIY
>TRBJ2-3|TRBV24-1
ATSDWADTQY
>TRBJ2-1|TRBV10-2
ASSLAGGTNEQF
>TRBJ1-2|TRBV24-1
ATSDSGSGYGYT
>TRBJ1-3|TRBV7-9
ASSDGGNTIY
>TRBJ2-3|TRBV11-1
ASSFGASSTDTQY
>TRBJ2-7|TRBV9
ASSVGHGVGEQY
>TRBJ2-7|TRBV5-8
ASSLWDERY
>TRBJ1-6|TRBV19
ASSIGRGGDSPLH
>TRBJ2-5|TRBV29-1
SVDGGASGMGTQY
>TRBJ2-7|TRBV20-1
SARDRGGSGEQY
>TRBJ2-5|TRBV7-8
ASSLDQETQY
>TRBJ2-7|TRBV2
ASGPTENY
>TRBJ2-3|TRBV11-2
ASSVGRTYTDTQY
>TRBJ2-7|TRBV2
ASSGSGTGFFYEQY
>TRBJ2-1|TRBV10-1
ASSETVLAVNEQF
>TRBJ2-5|TRBV7-7
ASSLGLRGQETQY
>TRBJ1-2|TRBV20-1
SASRTGGWDYGYT
>NA|TRBV2
ASSRTGTEETQY
>TRBJ2-1|TRBV27
ASIVGTGTNYNEQF
>TRBJ1-2|TRBV2
ASSDRGESYT
>TRBJ2-1|TRBV12-3/TRBV12-4
ASSLAGGGRNEQF
>TRBJ1-1|TRBV9
ASSADTEAF
>TRBJ2-7|TRBV29-1
SVVVMSHEQY
>TRBJ1-5|TRBV2
ASTPRTGYEH
>TRBJ1-5|TRBV20-1
SASPGATNQPQH
>TRBJ2-7|TRBV27
ASGRGASYEQY
>TRBJ2-7|TRBV10-3
ATGQLEQY
>TRBJ1-1|TRBV7-9
ASSLASLRHGAF
>TRBJ1-1|TRBV6-5
ASTGMNTEAF
>TRBJ2-1|TRBV7-3
ASSLNGGGRGDEQF
>TRBJ1-1|TRBV6-1
ATGRLLNTEAF
>TRBJ2-1|TRBV20-1
SARSLAGGSHEQF
>TRBJ1-1|TRBV7-2
ASSPKGGVTEAF
>TRBJ1-5|TRBV19
ASSIGPGKQPQH
>TRBJ1-3|TRBV12-5
ASGLEYTIY
>TRBJ2-7|TRBV9
ASSPRGEQY
>TRBJ1-2|TRBV24-1
ATSDPHTGEAGYT
>TRBJ2-7|TRBV15
ATSRDAQVSYEQY
>TRBJ1-1|TRBV10-3
AISEDQGYTEAF
>TRBJ1-2|TRBV20-1
SYLQGASGGYT